This record covers a single T cell receptor (beta chain). Its antigen remains unidentified. No per-base quality is available; no much larger clone lies one base away. TCR cDNA was synthesized by 5'RACE template switching, through which a universal primer site and unique molecular identifiers were introduced. cDNA synthesis was primed from both the TCR alpha and TCR beta constant segments. Library amplification involved two PCR steps, and the second step added sample barcodes and sequencing adapters. Sequencing of libraries was done on Illumina HiSeq 2500 (2x100 bp) or NovaSeq (2x150 bp). Processing in the source paper ran as follows. Reads were demultiplexed and collapsed into UMI consensus sequences with MIGEC, and V(D)J alignment was performed with MiXCR. Clonotypes responding to the vaccine were identified with edgeR on replicate PBMC samples, with the criteria of FDR below 0.01 and a log2 fold change above 5 up to day 15. Each bulk clonotype received a CD4 or CD8 identity based on whether the sequenced CD4 or CD8 repertoire contained that clonotype at higher abundance. Clones were called with MiXCR by TCRdb after fastp trimmed the public reads at Q25, and only in-frame beta chains were retained. Rows merge per CDR3 protein into single entries with the most common DNA and genes. The V and J calls shown here were made by TCRdb, not taken from the authors' results. The sample data list more than 450,000 distinct CDR3 sequences, and 20% to 25% of these were observed just once. The ten largest clones add up to roughly a sixth of the sample.

The data were taken from a study of T cells after yellow fever vaccination (dated by TCRdb to the late 2010s). For the wider study: Libraries from fractions with low cell numbers were prepared with the SMART-Seq v4 Ultra Low Input RNA kit. Bulk TCR alpha and beta repertoires were sequenced longitudinally to track T-cell clones before and after primary and booster YFV17D yellow fever vaccination. The cohort comprised two healthy male donors, one aged 18 to 30 and one aged 30 to 40 years. Blood samples were taken at several timepoints before and after primary and secondary immunization, and bulk PBMC replicates and cell subsets were isolated. Paper-wide results and their limitations: Because the study included only two donors, the extent to which the findings can be generalized is limited. A small share of clonotypes occurred in both CD4 and CD8 compartments, likely arising from convergent recombination. FACS-sorted repertoires could contain abundant contaminating clonotypes from the bulk population, so computational filtering was required. After the booster, most clones that had expanded after primary vaccination were detected again (nearly 97% of CD4 and around nine tenths of CD8), suggesting broad maintenance of memory. The secondary T-cell response was found to be weaker but faster than the primary response, with a peak reached on day 5 rather than on day 15.

In the paper's terms, the treatment or condition label means: live attenuated yellow fever vaccine strain. Two biological replicates of bulk PBMCs were collected at each blood-draw timepoint. A standard Ficoll-Paque protocol was used to isolate PBMCs from peripheral blood. RNA was extracted with TriZol from bulk PBMCs, CD4 and CD8 fractions, and dextramer-positive and dextramer-negative fractions. From the cysteine through the phenylalanine, the CDR3 covers 13 amino acids. Only CDR3 DNA remains: 39 bases, in frame from the first base. At the junction V is shortened by 5 bases and J by 9 bases, with 15 bases in between. The germline V gene (reference sequence) yields MNHEY for CDR1 and SMNVEV for CDR2.

The chain links TRBV27 with TRBJ2-3, with no reliable assignment of the D segment. The material sequenced was PBMCs, taken approximately 22 days after the first yellow fever vaccination. This receptor was identified in a man aged 18-30 years who received the YFV17D yellow fever vaccine. The CDR3 amino acid sequence is: CASSPLNGGTQYF. The nucleotides read TGTGCCAGCAGTCCCCTTAACGGTGGCACGCAGTATTTT.